A single sample gave rise to the 2 T cell receptor beta chains below, sequenced in a study of cytomegalovirus exposure and HLA in healthy donors. Use of 60 Vbeta and 13 Jbeta primers characterized the PCR. Data came from immunoSEQ multiplex PCR; TCRdb stores just in-frame clones and leaves some out. The sample lists 150,000 to 200,000 clones; about 77% were seen once. Sequencing was carried out using PBMCs. These receptor sequences come from a young man in good health and CMV-seropositive.

The chain links TRBV5-1 to TRBJ2-1, with D perhaps matching TRBD1 (5 bases). Trimming took 1 base from V and 8 from J, leaving 10 bases between them. The CDR3 runs 13 residues. CDR1 is SGHRS, CDR2 YFSETQ, per germline. This chain's CDR3 is CASSLQGPDEQFF. The CDR3 DNA follows: TGCGCCAGCAGCTTGCAGGGCCCCGATGAGCAGTTCTTC.

The chain is built from TRBV5-1 and TRBJ2-3, with TRBD1 as a possible D gene (6 bases). The CDR3 is 14 amino acids. V was pared by 4 bases and J by 5 bases, with 14 bases between. Germline CDR1 reads SGHRS; CDR2 reads YFSETQ. CDR3 sequence reads: CASSVYRAEDTQYF. The CDR3 nucleotides read TGCGCCAGCAGCGTATACAGGGCAGAAGATACGCAGTATTTT.